The rows below give T cell receptor beta chains drawn from one sample of a study of CD8 T cells in ankylosing spondylitis. TCRdb reprocessed the 5' RACE reads with MiXCR, giving one entry per CDR3 protein. The sample has around 770,000 distinct CDR3 sequences, roughly 20% seen once. Specimen: blood, either unsorted or a sorted T cell fraction (not recorded which). The receptors here all came from a male donor with ankylosing spondylitis. Both conserved end residues are part of each CDR3. The D gene is left open where the match is weak. Some rows have no size entry. The others give once, few or many, or a class for an expanded clone.

CDR3	DNA	size	V	J	D
CASSLATGATNEKLFF	TGCGCCAGCAGCTTGGCCACAGGGGCCACTAATGAAAAACTGTTTTTT	few	TRBV5-1	TRBJ1-4	TRBD1
CSVTRGTEAFF	TGCAGTGTTACTCGGGGCACTGAAGCTTTCTTT	many	TRBV20-1	TRBJ1-1	NA
CASSQERYSYEQYF	TGCGCCAGCAGCCAAGAACGTTACTCCTACGAGCAGTACTTC	NA	TRBV4-1	TRBJ2-7	NA
CASTTTGAANQPQHF	TGTGCCAGCACCACAACAGGGGCCGCGAATCAGCCCCAGCATTTT	NA	TRBV7-4	TRBJ1-5	TRBD1
CASGLVLLGARQETQYF	TGTGCTAGTGGTTTGGTACTTTTGGGGGCGAGGCAAGAGACCCAGTACTTC	NA	TRBV12-5	TRBJ2-5	NA
CASSALGVGSGTEAFF	TGTGCCAGCAGTGCCCTAGGGGTTGGGTCGGGCACTGAAGCTTTCTTT	few	TRBV25-1	TRBJ1-1	NA
CSANPIGTGIYGYTF	TGCAGTGCTAACCCAATCGGGACAGGGATTTATGGCTACACCTTC	NA	TRBV20-1	TRBJ1-2	TRBD1
CASIRDRGPTDTQYF	TGTGCCAGCATTCGGGACAGGGGTCCCACAGATACGCAGTATTTT	NA	TRBV12-3/TRBV12-4	TRBJ2-3	TRBD1
CASSLAGAVGEQFF	TGTGCCAGCAGCTTAGCGGGGGCGGTGGGTGAGCAGTTCTTC	once	TRBV7-9	TRBJ2-1	NA
CASRLSGAGGYTF	TGTGCCAGCAGGCTATCAGGGGCTGGTGGCTACACCTTC	NA	TRBV27	TRBJ1-2	NA
CASSPTTVLASTEAFF	TGTGCCAGCAGCCCCACCACAGTATTGGCGTCCACTGAAGCTTTCTTT	few	TRBV3-1	TRBJ1-1	NA
CASSVGRIGELFF	TGTGCCAGCAGCGTAGGGAGGATCGGGGAGCTGTTTTTT	few	TRBV9	TRBJ2-2	NA
CASSLVAGDEQYF	TGCGCCAGCAGCTTGGTGGCAGGGGACGAGCAGTACTTC	many	TRBV5-1	TRBJ2-7	NA
CASSLASYSYNEQFF	TGTGCCAGCAGCTTAGCGAGCTACTCCTACAATGAGCAGTTCTTC	few	TRBV7-2	TRBJ2-1	NA
CSVDWGRF	TGCAGCGTTGACTGGGGACGCTTC	few	TRBV29-1	TRBJ2-1	NA
CATSRDPQTSGVGEQFF	TGTGCCACCAGCAGAGATCCCCAGACTAGCGGAGTGGGTGAGCAGTTCTTC	few	TRBV15	TRBJ2-1	TRBD2
CAWSSLEGTYEQYF	TGTGCCTGGAGTTCACTAGAAGGTACCTACGAGCAGTACTTC	NA	TRBV30	TRBJ2-7	NA
CAISDGRLNEQYF	TGTGCCATCAGTGATGGGAGGCTCAACGAGCAGTACTTC	few	TRBV10-3	TRBJ2-7	NA
CSALAGVINEQFF	TGCAGTGCCTTAGCGGGAGTCATCAATGAGCAGTTCTTC	many	TRBV20-1	TRBJ2-1	TRBD2
CASSPRRGGPTDTQYF	TGTGCCAGCAGTCCCCGGAGGGGAGGGCCGACAGATACGCAGTATTTT	few	TRBV27	TRBJ2-3	TRBD2
CASSQDLGLAGEQYF	TGCGCCAGCAGCCAAGATTTGGGGCTAGCGGGAGAGCAGTACTTC	few	TRBV4-3	TRBJ2-7	TRBD2
CASSAGPNYLDEQFF	TGTGCCAGTAGTGCCGGACCAAACTATTTGGATGAGCAGTTCTTC	NA	TRBV19	TRBJ2-1	NA
CASSEHGGSGNTIYF	TGTGCCAGCAGTGAACACGGGGGCTCTGGAAACACCATATATTTT	few	TRBV6-1	TRBJ1-3	NA
CASRTDSSYEQYF	TGCGCCAGCAGGACGGACAGCTCCTACGAGCAGTACTTC	many	TRBV10-2	TRBJ2-7	NA
CASSLGAGTQPQHF	TGTGCCAGCAGCTTAGGAGCTGGGACTCAGCCCCAGCATTTT	NA	TRBV7-2	TRBJ1-5	NA
CSARDLDRGNEAFF	TGCAGTGCTAGAGATTTGGACAGGGGGAATGAAGCTTTCTTT	few	TRBV20-1	TRBJ1-1	TRBD1
CASSQVRMDEQFF	TGCGCCAGCAGCCAAGTCAGAATGGATGAGCAGTTCTTC	few	TRBV4-1	TRBJ2-1	NA